This T cell receptor beta chain was recovered during a study of T cell repertoires in cytomegalovirus infection. Overall study context: Use of recently identified HLA-C-restricted and well-studied HLA-B-restricted CMV epitopes was part of the study. CMV infection and matching HLA type were both indicated by public TCR beta signatures. Broader study findings: The cumulative frequency of public TCR beta families distinguished individuals who carried CMV together with the relevant HLA.

One entry per CDR3 protein results from TCRdb running MiXCR on the reads. The data show 200,000 to 250,000 distinct CDR3 sequences, 35% to 40% seen once. Remarks on this clonotype: Its antigen is unidentified.

The CDR3 loop spans 13 amino acids. Trimming shortened V by 5 bases and J by 2 bases, and 7 bases separated the two germline ends. The V gene's germline CDR1 is LNHDA and CDR2 SQIVND (reference sequence). The chain uses TRBV19 and TRBJ2-1, with D hard to call. This clonotype originated in a human donor in good health (CMV status not recorded). Some clones in this sample may be carry-over from other donors' samples. Source: CD8+ T cells from cultured PBMCs, taken from culture after CMV antigen stimulation. The CDR3 loop is CASSLSTYNEQFF. The DNA of the CDR3 is TGTGCCAGTAGTCTCTCCACCTACAATGAGCAGTTCTTC.